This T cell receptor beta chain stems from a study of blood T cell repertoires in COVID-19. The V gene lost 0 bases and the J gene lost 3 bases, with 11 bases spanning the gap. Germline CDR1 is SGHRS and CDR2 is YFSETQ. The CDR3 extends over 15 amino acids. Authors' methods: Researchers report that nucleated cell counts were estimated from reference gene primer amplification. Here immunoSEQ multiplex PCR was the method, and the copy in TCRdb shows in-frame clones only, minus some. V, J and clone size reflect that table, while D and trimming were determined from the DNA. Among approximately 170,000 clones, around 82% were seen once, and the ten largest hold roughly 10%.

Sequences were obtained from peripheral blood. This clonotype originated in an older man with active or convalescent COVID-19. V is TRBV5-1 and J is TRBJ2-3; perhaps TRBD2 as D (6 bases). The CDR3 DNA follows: TGCGCCAGCAGCTTGGGCGGGATTGGGACAGATACGCAGTATTTT. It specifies CASSLGGIGTDTQYF.